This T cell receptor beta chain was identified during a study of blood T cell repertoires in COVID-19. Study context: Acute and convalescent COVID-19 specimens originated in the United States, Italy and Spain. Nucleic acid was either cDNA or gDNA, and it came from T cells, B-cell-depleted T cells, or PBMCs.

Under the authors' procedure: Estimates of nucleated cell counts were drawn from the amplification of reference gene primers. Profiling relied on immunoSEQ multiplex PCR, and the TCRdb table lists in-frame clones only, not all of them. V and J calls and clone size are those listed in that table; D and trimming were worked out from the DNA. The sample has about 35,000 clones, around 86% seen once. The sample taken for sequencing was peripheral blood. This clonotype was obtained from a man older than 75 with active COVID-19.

CDR3 coding DNA: TGTGCCAGCAGTGAAGTCGCCTATATCACCGGGGAGCTGTTTTTT. Translating it yields CASSEVAYITGELFF. The chain joins TRBV6-1 to TRBJ2-2; D remains ambiguous. CDR3 length equals 15 residues. V lost 1 base and J 4 bases, leaving 10 bases between the germline ends. Germline CDR1 reads MNHNS; CDR2 reads SASEGT.